Listed below are T cell receptor beta chains from one sample, sequenced in a study of Ad26.COV2.S vaccination and SARS-CoV-2 variants. TCRdb's table, derived via immunoSEQ multiplex PCR, lists solely in-frame clones and lacks some. The table lists about 400,000 clones, roughly 85% of them singletons. The starting material was peripheral blood, obtained in a trial of Ad26.COV2.S vaccine versus placebo. The receptors here all came from a person aged 18 to 65 who received the Ad26.COV2.S COVID-19 vaccine or a placebo. Both conserved end residues are part of each CDR3. A D gene is named only where the DNA matches it firmly. Where a row states a size, it is once, few, many or the class of an expanded clone; other rows omit it.

J gene	clone size	CDR3 length	D gene	V gene	CDR3 DNA	CDR3 protein
TRBJ1-1	NA	17	TRBD1	TRBV7-8	TGTGCCAGCAGCTTAGCCCGACAGGGGGCGCGGAACACTGAAGCTTTCTTT	CASSLARQGARNTEAFF
TRBJ1-4	NA	15	NA	TRBV5-4	TGTGCCAGCAGCCCGGGGGGCGCAACTAATGAAAAACTGTTTTTT	CASSPGGATNEKLFF
TRBJ1-6	NA	16	NA	TRBV6-5	TGTGCCAGCAGTTACTCTCCCGCCACCTATAATTCACCCCTCCACTTT	CASSYSPATYNSPLHF
TRBJ2-7	NA	14	TRBD1	TRBV7-9	TGTGCCAGCAGCTTACAAAGGGACAGATACGAGCAGTACTTC	CASSLQRDRYEQYF
TRBJ1-6	few	13	NA	TRBV30	TGTGCCTGGAACGTAGGGGGTAATTCACCCCTCCACTTT	CAWNVGGNSPLHF
TRBJ1-2	NA	13	TRBD1	TRBV6-5	TGTGCCAGCAGCCGCCGGGACAGGGGAGGCTACACCTTC	CASSRRDRGGYTF
TRBJ1-1	NA	14	TRBD1	TRBV30	TGTGCCTTTATGGCCGGGACAGGAGACACTGAAGCTTTCTTT	CAFMAGTGDTEAFF
TRBJ2-2	NA	17	TRBD2	TRBV6-6	TGTGCCAGCAGCCCCAGGCGCGGGAGGGGCAACACCGGGGAGCTGTTTTTT	CASSPRRGRGNTGELFF
TRBJ2-3	NA	15	NA	TRBV11-3	TGTGCCAGCAGCTTTGCTGGCTTCGAAACAGATACGCAGTATTTT	CASSFAGFETDTQYF
TRBJ2-2	NA	15	TRBD2	TRBV27	TGTGCCAGCAGCCGGGGACTAGCGGACACCGGGGAGCTGTTTTTT	CASSRGLADTGELFF
TRBJ2-5	NA	14	TRBD2	TRBV30	TGTGCCTGGAGCCTCGGTCTAGCGGAAGAGACCCAGTACTTC	CAWSLGLAEETQYF
TRBJ1-1	NA	17	TRBD1	TRBV28	TGTGCCAGCAGCTCTACCGGGACAGGGCAGAGGGCCCCTGAAGCTTTCTTT	CASSSTGTGQRAPEAFF
TRBJ1-1	many	14	NA	TRBV3-1/TRBV3-2	TGTGCCACCCAGTACGGCCTCGAGGACACTGAAGCTTTCTTT	CATQYGLEDTEAFF